The 10 T cell receptor beta chains below were found in one sample sequenced in a study of beta chain features in type 1 diabetes. Study-wide results and limits: TCRB CDR3s were moderately but significantly shorter in Type 1 diabetes patients in all four CD4+ subsets.

Antigens of these TCRs are unknown. Isolated RNA was reverse transcribed in full, so expressed TCRB transcripts were sequenced. Method: immunoSEQ multiplex PCR; TCRdb's copy keeps in-frame clones and lacks some. The sample holds 640,000 or so clones, more than 12% seen once. The sample taken for sequencing was naive CD4+ T cells from blood. All receptors derive from a man between 18 and 29 years old with type 1 diabetes.

This clone was counted only a few times. V is TRBV15 and J is TRBJ2-1; tentative D call: TRBD2 (6 bases). The CDR3 extends over 17 amino acids. The germline gives CDR1 LNHNV, CDR2 YYDKDF (reference sequence). Trimming pared 5 bases from V and 7 bases from J, leaving 24 bases between. In nucleotides, the CDR3 is TGTGCCACCAGCCCCCGGAGGGCTCAACCTGGGATAAATGAGCAGTTCTTC. Translated: CATSPRRAQPGINEQFF. Filled out from reference TRBV15 and TRBJ2-1, the complete variable domain reads DAMVIQNPRYQVTQFGKPVTLSCSQTLNHNVMYWYQQKSSQAPKLLFHYYDKDFNNEADTPDNFQSRRPNTSFCFLDIRSPGLGDTAMYLCATSPRRAQPGINEQFFGPGTRLTVL.

The chain recombines TRBV2 with TRBJ2-1; TRBD2 agrees at 8 bases. The CDR3 has 14 amino acids. The V gene end was trimmed by 7 bases and the J gene end by 6 bases; junction bases not matched to a gene: 8. Germline V gene data show CDR1 as SNHLY and CDR2 as FYNNEI. The CDR3 reads CASTPGTRSNEQFF. The CDR3 coding sequence is TGTGCCAGCACGCCCGGGACTAGGTCCAATGAGCAGTTCTTC.

This clone was recorded a few times. This sample includes further DNA sequences coding for the same CDR3. CDR3 DNA: TGTGCCAGCTCACCAAATCAAGAGACCCAGTACTTC. The encoded protein is CASSPNQETQYF. The rearrangement joins TRBV18 to TRBJ2-5; D uncertain. Trimming cost V 2 bases and J 2 bases, with 3 bases left between them. The CDR3 extends over 12 amino acids. From germline, CDR1 is KGHSH and CDR2 LQKENI.

This clone has only a few counts. The junction differs from germline at one of its ends, possibly a read error. This rearrangement joins TRBV7-7 to TRBJ2-1, with D unresolved. The CDR3 contains 13 residues. Germline CDR1 is SSHAT and CDR2 is FNYEAQ (reference sequence). CDR3 in DNA: TGTGCTAGCAGCCGGTGGCCGTACAATGAGCAGTTCTTC. This sequence encodes CASSRWPYNEQFF.

The chain combines TRBV7-2 with TRBJ2-7; D is perhaps TRBD2 (6 bases). The V gene lost 1 base and the J gene lost 6 bases, with 10 bases spanning the gap. The CDR3 runs to 13 residues. The V gene's germline CDR1 is SGHTA and CDR2 FQGNSA. The CDR3 region is CASSLGRDFEQYF. The CDR3 DNA reads as TGTGCCAGCAGCTTAGGGCGGGACTTCGAGCAGTACTTC.

V gene TRBV4-1 combines with J gene TRBJ1-2; D may be TRBD1 (6 bases). V gave up 5 bases and J gave up 4 bases, with 17 bases separating them. The length of the CDR3 is 15 residues. Germline V CDR1 and CDR2: MGHRA, YSYEKL. The CDR3 nucleotides are TGCGCCAGCAGCACTACAGGGAGTCTTGGCTATGGCTACACCTTC. It codes for CASSTTGSLGYGYTF.

The sample holds a few counts of this clone. The gene calls are TRBV29-1 and TRBJ1-2; D might be TRBD1 (5 bases). V shed 5 bases and J shed 2 bases, with 15 bases lying between them. The CDR3 extends over 14 amino acids. Germline CDR1 is SQVTM and CDR2 is ANQGSEA. The DNA of the CDR3 is TGCAGCGTTAGCCTCGGACAACCCAACTATGGCTACACCTTC. It translates to CSVSLGQPNYGYTF.

This clone came up a few times. The rearrangement uses TRBV30 and TRBJ2-5; 7 bases map to TRBD2. The germline V gene has CDR1 GTSNPN and CDR2 SVGIG (reference sequence). V was pared by 0 bases and J by 7 bases, with 2 bases of the junction left unmatched. The CDR3 consists of 12 residues. CDR3 nucleotides: TGTGCCTGGAGTGTGACTAGCTGGACCCAGTACTTC. Protein sequence: CAWSVTSWTQYF. Together with reference TRBV30 and TRBJ2-5, the CDR3 gives the full variable domain: SQTIHQWPATLVQPVGSPLSLECTVEGTSNPNLYWYRQAAGRGLQLLFYSVGIGQISSEVPQNLSASRPQDRQFILSSKKLLLSDSGFYLCAWSVTSWTQYFGPGTRLLVL.

This clone was picked up a small number of times. This sample also contains other DNA sequences that code for the same CDR3. As DNA, the CDR3 is TGCGCCAGCAGCTTGGAAGGGTTCCAAGAGACCCAGTACTTC. Amino acids: CASSLEGFQETQYF. The rearrangement joins TRBV5-1 to TRBJ2-5; D not certain. CDR3 size: 14 residues. Germline V gene sequence: CDR1 SGHRS, CDR2 YFSETQ. The V end lost 0 bases, the J end lost 1 base, and 7 bases lay between the germline ends.

The rearrangement uses TRBV30 and TRBJ1-4; TRBD1 matches 9 bases. Trimming took 0 bases from V and 1 from J; bases not matched to a gene: 6. CDR3 size: 17 residues. Germline-derived CDR1 and CDR2 are GTSNPN and SVGIG (reference sequence). In DNA, the CDR3 is TGTGCCTGGAGTGTACTCTGGACAGGGGTAACTAATGAAAAACTGTTTTTT. Its protein product is CAWSVLWTGVTNEKLFF.